This T cell receptor beta chain was sequenced in a study of OX40 agonist ivuxolimab in advanced cancers. Study-level findings and limits: In general, CD8+ T cells held more expanded clones than CD4+ did, on average.

Method: immunoSEQ multiplex PCR; TCRdb's copy keeps in-frame clones and lacks some. The sample lists roughly 60,000 clones; 85% were seen once. The germline CDR1 and CDR2 sequences are MDHEN and SYDVKM. There are 13 residues in the CDR3. Deletions cut 7 bases from V and 4 bases from J, with 13 bases between. At cycle 4 day 1, cycle 7 day 1, and baseline, blood was sampled. Of note for this clone: The antigen remains unidentified.

The TCR sequence derives from an adult with an advanced solid tumor such as melanoma, head and neck, liver or kidney cancer. The chain uses TRBV28 and TRBJ1-2; D not certain. The sample here was CD4+ or CD8+ T cells sorted from blood, taken in a trial of the OX40 agonist ivuxolimab. The CDR3 bases are TGTGCCAGCACCGGGCCACCGACCTATGGCTACACCTTC. Amino acid sequence: CASTGPPTYGYTF.